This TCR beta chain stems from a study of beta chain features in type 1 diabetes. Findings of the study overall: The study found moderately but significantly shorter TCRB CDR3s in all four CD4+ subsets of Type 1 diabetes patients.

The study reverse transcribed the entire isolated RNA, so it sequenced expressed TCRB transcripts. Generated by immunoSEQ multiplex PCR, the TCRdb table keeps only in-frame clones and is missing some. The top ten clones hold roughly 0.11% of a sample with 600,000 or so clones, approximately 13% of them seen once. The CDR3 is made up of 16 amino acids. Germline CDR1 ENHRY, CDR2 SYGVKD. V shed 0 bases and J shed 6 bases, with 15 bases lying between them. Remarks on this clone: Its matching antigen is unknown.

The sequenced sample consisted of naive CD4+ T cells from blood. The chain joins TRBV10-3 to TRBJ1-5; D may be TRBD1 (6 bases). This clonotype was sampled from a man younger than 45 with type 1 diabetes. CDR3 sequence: CAISESSRGAVQPQHF. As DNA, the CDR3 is TGTGCCATCAGTGAGTCCAGTCGGGGGGCGGTTCAGCCCCAGCATTTT.